The rows below give T cell receptor beta chains drawn from one sample of a study of control samples from healthy donors and cancer patients. Sequencing was performed with immunoSEQ multiplex PCR; in TCRdb, only in-frame clones are kept and a portion is missing. The sample has about 110,000 clones, around 88% seen once; the top ten hold approximately 15%. Specimen: blood. The receptors shown here come from a woman in her forties or fifties in good health. CDR3s include the opening cysteine and the closing phenylalanine or tryptophan. The D gene is left open where the match is weak. Clone sizes are given selectively: once, few, many, or a class where the clone is expanded.

NA	TRBV6-5	TRBJ2-3	14	TRBD1	CASRPGQGARAQYF	TGTGCCAGCAGGCCGGGACAGGGGGCGAGGGCGCAGTATTTT
once	TRBV3-1/TRBV3-2	TRBJ1-2	18	TRBD1	CASSQARDRHNVYYGYTF	TGTGCCAGCAGCCAGGCCCGGGACAGACATAATGTCTACTATGGCTACACCTTC
NA	TRBV18	TRBJ1-3	16	NA	CASSPTRADSGNTIYF	TGTGCCAGCTCACCGACACGGGCCGACTCTGGAAACACCATATATTTT
NA	TRBV5-1	TRBJ1-2	13	NA	CASSLDERNGYTF	TGCGCCAGCAGCTTGGATGAGCGAAATGGCTACACCTTC
NA	TRBV19	TRBJ2-5	17	NA	CATKIGGRGASQETQYF	TGTGCCACCAAGATAGGTGGGCGTGGGGCATCCCAAGAGACCCAGTACTTC
NA	TRBV30	TRBJ1-2	13	NA	CAWRGQGLIGYTF	TGTGCCTGGAGGGGTCAGGGATTGATTGGCTACACCTTC
NA	TRBV4-1	TRBJ1-4	13	NA	CASSLIGREKLFF	TGCGCCAGCAGCCTTATAGGGCGGGAAAAACTGTTTTTT
NA	TRBV10-3	TRBJ1-1	15	NA	CAISESDASRTEAFF	TGTGCCATCAGTGAGTCCGACGCTTCACGGACTGAAGCTTTCTTT
NA	TRBV6-5	TRBJ1-1	12	NA	CASSYLGLEAFF	TGTGCCAGCAGTTACCTAGGGCTTGAAGCTTTCTTT
NA	TRBV19	TRBJ2-1	16	NA	CASSPRGSGGWDEQFF	TGTGCCAGTAGTCCTCGGGGTAGCGGTGGTTGGGATGAGCAGTTCTTC
NA	TRBV19	TRBJ1-1	13	NA	CASSEGTGTEAFF	TGTGCCAGTAGTGAGGGGACGGGGACTGAAGCTTTCTTT
once	TRBV6-5	TRBJ1-2	15	TRBD1	CASLKTGAANYGYTF	TGTGCCAGCCTTAAGACAGGGGCTGCTAACTATGGCTACACCTTC
NA	TRBV5-1	TRBJ2-1	11	NA	CASILGSEQFF	TGCGCCAGTATACTAGGAAGTGAGCAGTTCTTC
NA	TRBV7-8	TRBJ1-1	15	NA	CASSLIRGMNTEAFF	TGTGCCAGCAGCTTAATACGGGGGATGAACACTGAAGCTTTCTTT